This T cell receptor (beta chain) came from a study of early T cells in non-severe SARS-CoV-2 infection. In the study overall: Sequenced bulk RNA came from whole blood that was unsorted, and chains were unpaired.

Researchers tagged individual cDNA molecules with unique molecular identifiers. Using its own MiXCR run on the 5' RACE reads, TCRdb lists one record per CDR3 protein. The profile shows fewer than 40,000 distinct CDR3 sequences, roughly 6% of them singletons. Germline V gives CDR1 KGHSH, CDR2 LQKENI. The CDR3 runs to 16 residues. V dropped 6 bases and J dropped 1 base, with 16 bases sitting between them. Sequencing was carried out using whole blood. The sequence was collected from an adult who was a healthcare worker with PCR-confirmed SARS-CoV-2 infection or an uninfected control (not recorded which). This chain joins TRBV18 and TRBJ2-1; the D gene could be TRBD1 or TRBD2 (5 bases each). The CDR3 coding sequence is TGTGCCAGCTCGGGGCCGGCAGGGAGATCCTACAATGAGCAGTTCTTC. Residues: CASSGPAGRSYNEQFF.